The 22 T cell receptor beta chains listed next were all sequenced from one sample in a study of PD-L1 blockade in urothelial cancer. Sequenced by immunoSEQ multiplex PCR; TCRdb stores in-frame clones only, minus some. In the table there are 41,000 or so clones, 82% of which are singletons. The sequences come from PBMCs, collected around atezolizumab (anti-PD-L1) treatment. These receptor sequences come from a man aged 55 to 69 with urothelial cancer.

The rearrangement joins TRBV7-2 to TRBJ1-5; tentatively, D is TRBD1 (5 bases). The CDR3 is 15 residues long. Germline assignment: CDR1 SGHTA and CDR2 FQGNSA. V lost 1 base to trimming and J lost 4 bases, with 11 bases between them. The CDR3 region is CASSLDGAENQPQHF. DNA for the CDR3: TGTGCCAGCAGCTTAGATGGGGCTGAAAATCAGCCCCAGCATTTT.

Here the CDR3 reads CASWTSGFPDTQYF. The CDR3 bases are TGTGCCAGTTGGACTAGCGGGTTTCCAGATACGCAGTATTTT. The chain joins TRBV6-1 to TRBJ2-3, with 11 positions matching TRBD2. V was pared by 9 bases and J by 4 bases, with 6 bases of the junction left unmatched. The CDR3 is 14 amino acids. Germline-derived CDR1 and CDR2 are MNHNS and SASEGT.

The rearrangement uses TRBV7-9 and TRBJ2-2; 9 bases match TRBD1. CDR1 is SEHNR and CDR2 is FQNEAQ in the germline V gene (reference sequence). The CDR3 consists of 18 residues. V lost 3 bases, J lost 0 bases, and 8 bases stayed unmatched. The CDR3: CASSFTLTGGANTGELFF. The CDR3 nucleotides are TGTGCCAGCAGCTTTACTTTAACAGGGGGCGCGAACACCGGGGAGCTGTTTTTT.

In its sample, this clone was seen many times. The gene calls are TRBV6-1 and TRBJ2-1; 7 nucleotides line up with TRBD1. The CDR3 is 16 amino acids. Germline loops: CDR1 MNHNS, CDR2 SASEGT. V was pared by 3 bases and J by 0 bases, with 5 bases of the junction left unmatched. The CDR3 DNA follows: TGTGCCAGCAGTGACTGGGACAGTAGCTCCTACAATGAGCAGTTCTTC. It yields the protein CASSDWDSSSYNEQFF.

The rearrangement uses TRBV27 and TRBJ2-7; maybe TRBD2 (6 bases). The CDR3 totals 16 residues. Trimming left V 5 bases short and J 3 bases short, with 20 bases between. CDR1 and CDR2 (germline): MNHEY, SMNVEV (reference sequence). The CDR3 DNA reads TGTGCCAGCAGTCCCCGTGGAGGGAGCCAATTCTACGAGCAGTACTTC. Residues: CASSPRGGSQFYEQYF.

The V call is TRBV5-1, the J call TRBJ1-6; D may be TRBD1 (5 bases). Per germline, CDR1 SGHRS and CDR2 YFSETQ. The CDR3 is 14 residues long. The V gene lost 0 bases and the J gene lost 10 bases, with 11 bases spanning the gap. Here the CDR3 DNA reads TGCGCCAGCAGCTTGGAACAGGTCAACTCACCCCTCCACTTT. As protein: CASSLEQVNSPLHF.

A single count supports this clone. The V gene is TRBV19, the J gene TRBJ2-7; 8 positions agree with TRBD2. The CDR3 length is 14 residues. CDR1 and CDR2 (germline): LNHDA, SQIVND (reference sequence). V trimming: 7 bases; J trimming: 2 bases; junction bases outside the gene matches: 7. This CDR3 is CASTARGGAYEQYF. In nucleotides, the CDR3 is TGTGCCAGTACCGCTCGGGGGGGCGCCTACGAGCAGTACTTC.

The rearrangement joins TRBV19 to TRBJ1-4; D unclear. The ends were cut back, 0 bases at V and 5 bases at J, with 10 bases in the middle. The CDR3 extends over 15 amino acids. CDR1 is LNHDA, CDR2 SQIVND, per germline (reference sequence). The CDR3, as DNA: TGTGCCAGTAGTATAGATCTCCGGTGGAATGAAAAACTGTTTTTT. This sequence encodes CASSIDLRWNEKLFF. The full variable domain, with the rest looked up from reference TRBV19 and TRBJ1-4, is DGGITQSPKYLFRKEGQNVTLSCEQNLNHDAMYWYRQDPGQGLRLIYYSQIVNDFQKGDIAEGYSVSREKKESFPLTVTSAQKNPTAFYLCASSIDLRWNEKLFFGSGTQLSVL.

The chain is built from TRBV6-1 and TRBJ1-2, with 9 bases aligning to TRBD1. This CDR3 comprises 17 residues. Germline CDR1 is MNHNS and CDR2 is SASEGT. V trimming: 1 base; J trimming: 4 bases; junction bases outside the gene matches: 10. The CDR3 reads CASSEGTGGSGTYGYTF. CDR3 sequence (DNA): TGTGCCAGCAGTGAAGGCACAGGGGGCTCGGGGACCTATGGCTACACCTTC.

This clone was seen only a few times. V and J are TRBV28 and TRBJ2-1; D perhaps matches TRBD2 (6 bases). CDR3 length: 19 residues. V was cut by 3 bases and J by 5 bases, with 26 bases left in between. In germline, CDR1 is MDHEN, CDR2 SYDVKM. CDR3 amino acids: CASSFALPLDTGLNNEQFF. In nucleotides, the CDR3 is TGTGCCAGCAGTTTCGCCCTTCCTTTAGACACAGGACTAAACAATGAGCAGTTCTTC.

The CDR3 sequence is CATSRTVYVGQPQHF. The CDR3 nucleotides are TGTGCCACCAGCAGAACGGTATATGTCGGGCAGCCCCAGCATTTT. The J gene is TRBJ1-5, the V gene TRBV15; D unclear. There are 15 residues in the CDR3. CDR1 is LNHNV, CDR2 YYDKDF, per germline (reference sequence). V lost 2 bases and J 7 bases, leaving 15 bases between the germline ends.

This chain joins TRBV28 and TRBJ1-1; possible D gene TRBD1, 6 bases. The CDR3 contains 16 residues. Germline lookup yields CDR1 MDHEN and CDR2 SYDVKM. Trimming pared 5 bases from V and 1 base from J, leaving 17 bases between. CDR3 residues: CASSPTQGGGNTEAFF. The CDR3 DNA reads as TGTGCCAGCAGTCCCACCCAAGGGGGGGGGAACACTGAAGCTTTCTTT.

The chain employs TRBV28 and TRBJ2-5, with TRBD1 as a possible D gene (6 bases). Germline CDR1 MDHEN, CDR2 SYDVKM. The CDR3 is 14 residues long. Between the trimmed V and J ends, which lost 4 bases and 7 bases, there was a span of 16 bases. CDR3 bases: TGTGCCAGCAGTTCCCACCAGGGGACCAGGACCCAGTACTTC. Amino acid sequence: CASSSHQGTRTQYF.

V and J are TRBV7-6 and TRBJ2-3; 8 bases fit TRBD2. The J segment lost 6 bases and the V segment lost 2 bases, leaving 10 bases of the junction unmatched. CDR3 length: 16 residues. The V gene's germline CDR1 is SGHVS and CDR2 FNYEAQ. The CDR3 loop is CASSLSSSGGSDTQYF. CDR3 bases: TGTGCCAGCAGCTTAAGCTCGTCGGGGGGGTCGGATACGCAGTATTTT.

This clone is a singleton in its sample. The gene calls are TRBV11-2 and TRBJ2-3, with TRBD2 identical over 9 bases. The V gene end was trimmed by 5 bases and the J gene end by 5 bases; junction bases not matched to a gene: 8. The CDR3 consists of 15 residues. Germline loops: CDR1 SGHAT, CDR2 FQNNGV. CDR3 nucleotides: TGTGCCAGCAGCCCCCGCGGGGGGGTTATAGATACGCAGTATTTT. Amino acid sequence: CASSPRGGVIDTQYF.

This chain connects TRBV7-8 to TRBJ1-1, with D maybe TRBD1 (6 bases). The germline gives CDR1 SGHVS, CDR2 FQNEAQ. CDR3 length: 13 residues. Trimming pared 5 bases from V and 8 bases from J, leaving 15 bases between. CDR3 coding DNA: TGTGCCAGCAGCCCTCGGGCCCAGGGGGAAGCTTTCTTT. Encoded protein: CASSPRAQGEAFF.

V gene TRBV7-9 combines with J gene TRBJ2-7; the D gene is possibly TRBD2 (6 bases). The CDR3 is made up of 15 amino acids. The germline V and J ends were trimmed by 4 bases and 4 bases, with 17 bases remaining between them. CDR1 and CDR2 (germline): SEHNR, FQNEAQ (reference sequence). The CDR3 here is CASSSTEGLSYEQYF. Here the CDR3 DNA reads TGTGCCAGCAGCTCGACAGAGGGACTGAGTTACGAGCAGTACTTC.

This clone has only a few counts. This chain links TRBV2 with TRBJ1-2; 8 bases fit TRBD1. The CDR3 is 12 amino acids. J gave up 8 bases and V 3 bases, and 2 bases lay outside the gene matches. CDR1 and CDR2 (germline): SNHLY, FYNNEI. The CDR3 DNA reads TGTGCCAGCAGTGACAGGGGGCGCGGCTACACCTTC. This codes for CASSDRGRGYTF.

This clone has more than one count but fewer than ten. The chain recombines TRBV19 with TRBJ1-5; D gene ambiguous. V lost 6 bases and J 2 bases, leaving 8 bases between the germline ends. CDR1 is LNHDA, CDR2 SQIVND, per germline (reference sequence). There are 13 residues in the CDR3. The CDR3 loop reads CASSPRGNQPQHF. The CDR3 DNA reads TGTGCCAGTAGCCCGAGAGGCAATCAGCCCCAGCATTTT.

CDR3 nucleotides: TGCGCCAGCAGCTTGGCGCCGGAGGACTATGGCTACACCTTC. Its translation is CASSLAPEDYGYTF. This chain links TRBV5-1 with TRBJ1-2; D is uncertain. Germline-derived CDR1 and CDR2 are SGHRS and YFSETQ. This CDR3 contains 14 residues. The V end lost 0 bases, the J end lost 3 bases, and 9 bases lay between the germline ends.

The rearrangement uses TRBV4-2 and TRBJ2-4, with D tentatively TRBD1 (5 bases). V dropped 0 bases and J dropped 6 bases, with 12 bases sitting between them. This CDR3 comprises 15 residues. Germline values: CDR1 LGHNA, CDR2 YNFKEQ. Here the CDR3 reads CASSQEGADANIQYF. The CDR3 coding sequence is TGTGCCAGCAGCCAAGAAGGGGCGGACGCAAACATTCAGTACTTC.

The rearrangement joins TRBV13 to TRBJ2-3, with 9 bases aligning to TRBD2. Trimming removed 4 bases from V and 2 bases from J; junction bases left unmatched: 4. CDR3 size: 15 residues. The germline V gene encodes CDR1 PRHDT and CDR2 FYEKMQ (reference sequence). CDR3 in amino acids: CASSYLAGATDTQYF. CDR3 DNA sequence: TGTGCCAGCAGCTACTTAGCGGGGGCCACAGATACGCAGTATTTT. Variable domain in full (rest from reference TRBV13 and TRBJ2-3): AAGVIQSPRHLIKEKRETATLKCYPIPRHDTVYWYQQGPGQDPQFLISFYEKMQSDKGSIPDRFSAQQFSDYHSELNMSSLELGDSALYFCASSYLAGATDTQYFGPGTRLTVL.